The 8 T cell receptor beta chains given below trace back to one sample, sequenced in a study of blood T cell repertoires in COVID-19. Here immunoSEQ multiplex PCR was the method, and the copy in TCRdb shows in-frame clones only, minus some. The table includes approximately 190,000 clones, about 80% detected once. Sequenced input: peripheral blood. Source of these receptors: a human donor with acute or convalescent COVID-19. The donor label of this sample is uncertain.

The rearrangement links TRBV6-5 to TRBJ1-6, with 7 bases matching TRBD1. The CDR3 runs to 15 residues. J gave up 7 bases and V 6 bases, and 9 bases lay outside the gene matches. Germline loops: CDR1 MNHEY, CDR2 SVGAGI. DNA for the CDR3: TGTGCCAGCAGAGGGGACAGAGGGATCAATTCACCCCTCCACTTT. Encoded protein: CASRGDRGINSPLHF.

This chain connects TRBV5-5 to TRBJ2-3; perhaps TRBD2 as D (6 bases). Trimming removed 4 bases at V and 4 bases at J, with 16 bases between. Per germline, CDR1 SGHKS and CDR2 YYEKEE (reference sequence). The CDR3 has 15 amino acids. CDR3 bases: TGTGCCAGCAGCCTCCGGAGGGAAGGGTCAGATACGCAGTATTTT. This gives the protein CASSLRREGSDTQYF.

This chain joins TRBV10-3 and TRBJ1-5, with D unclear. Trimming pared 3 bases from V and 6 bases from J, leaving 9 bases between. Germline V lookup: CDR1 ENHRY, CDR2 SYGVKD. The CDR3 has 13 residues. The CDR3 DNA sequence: TGTGCCATCAGTGAAGATCCCGGTCAGCCCCAGCATTTT. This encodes CAISEDPGQPQHF.

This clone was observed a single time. In DNA form, the CDR3 reads TGTGCCAGCAGCCCCCGGACGGACCAGGGGCCCCAGCATTTT. This gives the protein CASSPRTDQGPQHF. The J gene is TRBJ1-5, the V gene TRBV7-8; maybe TRBD1 (5 bases). Germline assignment: CDR1 SGHVS and CDR2 FQNEAQ. V was trimmed by 5 bases and J by 9 bases, leaving 17 bases between them. The CDR3 totals 14 residues.

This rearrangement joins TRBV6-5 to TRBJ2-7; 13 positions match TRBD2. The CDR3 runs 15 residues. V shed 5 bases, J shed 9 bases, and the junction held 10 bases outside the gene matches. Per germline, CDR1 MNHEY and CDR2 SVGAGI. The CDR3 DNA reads TGTGCCAGCAGTCCCTTCGGACTAGCGGGAGTAGGGCAGTACTTC. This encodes CASSPFGLAGVGQYF.

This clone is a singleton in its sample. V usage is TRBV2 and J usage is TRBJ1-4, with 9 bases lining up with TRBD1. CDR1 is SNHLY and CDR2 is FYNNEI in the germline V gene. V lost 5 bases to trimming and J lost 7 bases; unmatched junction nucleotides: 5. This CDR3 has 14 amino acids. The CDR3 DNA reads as TGTGCCAGCAGTTCCGGGACAGGGATTGAAAAACTGTTTTTT. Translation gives CASSSGTGIEKLFF. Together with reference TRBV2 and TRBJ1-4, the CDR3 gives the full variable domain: EPEVTQTPSHQVTQMGQEVILRCVPISNHLYFYWYRQILGQKVEFLVSFYNNEISEKSEIFDDQFSVERPDGSNFTLKIRSTKLEDSAMYFCASSSGTGIEKLFFGSGTQLSVL.

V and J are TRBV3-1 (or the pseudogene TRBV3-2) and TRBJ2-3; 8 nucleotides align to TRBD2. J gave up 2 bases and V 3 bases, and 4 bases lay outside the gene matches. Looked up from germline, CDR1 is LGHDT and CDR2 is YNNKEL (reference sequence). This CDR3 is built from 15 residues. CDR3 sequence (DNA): TGTGCCAGCAGCCAGGCTAGCGGGTACACAGATACGCAGTATTTT. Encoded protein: CASSQASGYTDTQYF.

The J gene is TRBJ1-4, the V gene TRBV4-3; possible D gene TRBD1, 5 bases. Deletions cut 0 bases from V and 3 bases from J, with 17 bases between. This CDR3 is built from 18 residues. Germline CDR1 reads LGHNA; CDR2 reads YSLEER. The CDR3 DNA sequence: TGCGCCAGCAGCCAAGATTGGGGCAGGGCCAGGGCTAATGAAAAACTGTTTTTT. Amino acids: CASSQDWGRARANEKLFF.